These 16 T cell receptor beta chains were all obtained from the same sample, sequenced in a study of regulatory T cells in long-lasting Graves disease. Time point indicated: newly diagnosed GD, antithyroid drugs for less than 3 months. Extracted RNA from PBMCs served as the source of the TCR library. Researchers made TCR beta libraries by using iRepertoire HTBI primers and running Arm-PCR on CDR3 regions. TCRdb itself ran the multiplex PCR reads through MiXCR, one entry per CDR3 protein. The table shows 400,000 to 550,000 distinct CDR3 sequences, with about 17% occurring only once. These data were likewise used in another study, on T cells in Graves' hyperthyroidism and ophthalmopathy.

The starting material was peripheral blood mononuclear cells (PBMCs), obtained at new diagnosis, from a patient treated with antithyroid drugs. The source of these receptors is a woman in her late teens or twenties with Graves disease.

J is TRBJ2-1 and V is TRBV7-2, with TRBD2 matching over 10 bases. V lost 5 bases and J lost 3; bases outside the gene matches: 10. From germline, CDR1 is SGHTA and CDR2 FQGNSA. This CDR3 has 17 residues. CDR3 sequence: CASSKLTGTSDYNEQFF. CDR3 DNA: TGTGCCAGCAGCAAGTTAACCGGGACTAGCGACTACAATGAGCAGTTCTTC.

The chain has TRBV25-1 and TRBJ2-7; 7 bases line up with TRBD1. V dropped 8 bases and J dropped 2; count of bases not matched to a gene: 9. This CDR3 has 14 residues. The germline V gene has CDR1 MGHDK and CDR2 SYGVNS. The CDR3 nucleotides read TGTGCCAGCGTCCCGGGACAGAATCCCTACGAGCAGTACTTC. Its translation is CASVPGQNPYEQYF.

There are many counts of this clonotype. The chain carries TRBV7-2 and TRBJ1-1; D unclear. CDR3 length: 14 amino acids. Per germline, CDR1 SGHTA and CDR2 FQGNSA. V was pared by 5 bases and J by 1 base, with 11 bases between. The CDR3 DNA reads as TGTGCCAGCAGCGCGGGAGTCTGGAACACTGAAGCTTTCTTT. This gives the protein CASSAGVWNTEAFF.

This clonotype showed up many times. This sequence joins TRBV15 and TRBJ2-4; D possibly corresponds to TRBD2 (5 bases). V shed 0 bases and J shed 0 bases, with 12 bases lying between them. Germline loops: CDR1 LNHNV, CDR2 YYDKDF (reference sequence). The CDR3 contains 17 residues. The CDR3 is CATSRDVSGIAKNIQYF. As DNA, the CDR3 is TGTGCCACCAGCAGAGATGTCAGCGGAATAGCCAAAAACATTCAGTACTTC.

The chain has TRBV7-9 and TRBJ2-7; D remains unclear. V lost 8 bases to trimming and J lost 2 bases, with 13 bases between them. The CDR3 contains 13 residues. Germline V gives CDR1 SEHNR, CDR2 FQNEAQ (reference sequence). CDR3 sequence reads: CASLGAPTYEQYF. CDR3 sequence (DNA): TGTGCCAGCCTTGGAGCACCAACCTACGAGCAGTACTTC.

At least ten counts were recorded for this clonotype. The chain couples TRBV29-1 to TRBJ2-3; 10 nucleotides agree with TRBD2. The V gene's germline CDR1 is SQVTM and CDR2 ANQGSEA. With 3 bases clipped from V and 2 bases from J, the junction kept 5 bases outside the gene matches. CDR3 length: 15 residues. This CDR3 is CSVEDSGRFTDTQYF. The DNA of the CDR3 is TGCAGCGTTGAGGATAGCGGGAGGTTCACAGATACGCAGTATTTT.

CDR3 in amino acids: CASSIVGISTDTQYF. The CDR3 DNA follows: TGTGCCAGTAGTATAGTTGGGATCAGCACAGATACGCAGTATTTT. V and J are TRBV19 and TRBJ2-3; no clear D. Trimming removed 1 base at V and 0 bases at J, with 8 bases between. In germline, CDR1 is LNHDA, CDR2 SQIVND (reference sequence). This CDR3 has 15 residues.

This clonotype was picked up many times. The CDR3: CASRKRTEIPREQYF. CDR3 DNA: TGTGCCAGCAGGAAAAGGACAGAAATTCCCCGCGAGCAGTACTTC. V gene TRBV2 combines with J gene TRBJ2-7, with TRBD1 as a possible D gene (6 bases). There are 15 residues in the CDR3. Per the germline V gene, CDR1 is SNHLY and CDR2 is FYNNEI. Trimming left V 6 bases short and J 6 bases short, with 21 bases between.

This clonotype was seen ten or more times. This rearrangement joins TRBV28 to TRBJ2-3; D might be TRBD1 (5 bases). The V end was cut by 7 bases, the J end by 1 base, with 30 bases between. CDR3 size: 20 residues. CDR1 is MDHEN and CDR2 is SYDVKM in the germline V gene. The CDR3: CASNSPLGQVESLGTDTQYF. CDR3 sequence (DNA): TGTGCCAGCAACTCTCCCCTTGGACAAGTAGAATCTCTTGGCACAGATACGCAGTATTTT.

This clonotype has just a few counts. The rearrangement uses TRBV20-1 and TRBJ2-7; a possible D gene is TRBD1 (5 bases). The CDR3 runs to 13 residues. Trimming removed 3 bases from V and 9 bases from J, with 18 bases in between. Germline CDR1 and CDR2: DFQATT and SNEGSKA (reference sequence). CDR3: CSARTDLRSAQYF. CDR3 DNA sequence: TGCAGTGCTAGGACAGACCTACGATCGGCGCAGTACTTC.

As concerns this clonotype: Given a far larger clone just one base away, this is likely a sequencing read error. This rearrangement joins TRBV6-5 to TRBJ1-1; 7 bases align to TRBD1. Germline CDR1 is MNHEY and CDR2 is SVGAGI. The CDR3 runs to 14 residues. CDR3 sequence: CAGSYRQGNTEAFF. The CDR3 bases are TGTGCCGGCAGTTACCGACAGGGGAACACTGAAGCTTTCTTT.

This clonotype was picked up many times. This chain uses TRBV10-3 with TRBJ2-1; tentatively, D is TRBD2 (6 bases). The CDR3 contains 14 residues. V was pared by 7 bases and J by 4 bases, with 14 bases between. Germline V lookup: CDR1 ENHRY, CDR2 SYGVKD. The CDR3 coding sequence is TGTGCCATCAACCGGGACTCCTCGTACAATGAGCAGTTCTTC. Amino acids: CAINRDSSYNEQFF.

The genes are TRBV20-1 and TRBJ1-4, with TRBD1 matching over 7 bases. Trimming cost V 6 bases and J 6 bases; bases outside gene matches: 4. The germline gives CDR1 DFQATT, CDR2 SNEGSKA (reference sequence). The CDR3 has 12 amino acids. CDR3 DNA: TGCAGTGCCAGGGGGAGAGATGAAAAACTGTTTTTT. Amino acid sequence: CSARGRDEKLFF.

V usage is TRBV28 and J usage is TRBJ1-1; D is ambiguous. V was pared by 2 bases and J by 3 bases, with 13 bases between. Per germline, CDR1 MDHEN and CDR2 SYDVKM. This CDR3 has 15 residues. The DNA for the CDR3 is TGTGCCAGCAGTTTAGAGAAACGGGGTTACACTGAAGCTTTCTTT. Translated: CASSLEKRGYTEAFF.

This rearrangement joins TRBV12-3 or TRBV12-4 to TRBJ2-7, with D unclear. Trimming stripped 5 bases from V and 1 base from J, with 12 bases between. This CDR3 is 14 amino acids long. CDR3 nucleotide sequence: TGTGCCAGCAGTACTCCGGAGAGGTCCTACGAGCAGTACTTC. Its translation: CASSTPERSYEQYF.

This chain's CDR3 is CASSVTWTSPGELFF. Here the CDR3 DNA reads TGTGCCAGCAGCGTGACCTGGACTAGCCCCGGGGAGCTGTTTTTT. The rearrangement joins TRBV2 to TRBJ2-2; 8 nucleotides match TRBD2. V was pared by 6 bases and J by 6 bases, with 9 bases of the junction left unmatched. The CDR3 sequence is 15 residues long. Germline V CDR1 and CDR2: SNHLY, FYNNEI. Full variable domain (missing parts from reference TRBV2 and TRBJ2-2): EPEVTQTPSHQVTQMGQEVILRCVPISNHLYFYWYRQILGQKVEFLVSFYNNEISEKSEIFDDQFSVERPDGSNFTLKIRSTKLEDSAMYFCASSVTWTSPGELFFGEGSRLTVL.